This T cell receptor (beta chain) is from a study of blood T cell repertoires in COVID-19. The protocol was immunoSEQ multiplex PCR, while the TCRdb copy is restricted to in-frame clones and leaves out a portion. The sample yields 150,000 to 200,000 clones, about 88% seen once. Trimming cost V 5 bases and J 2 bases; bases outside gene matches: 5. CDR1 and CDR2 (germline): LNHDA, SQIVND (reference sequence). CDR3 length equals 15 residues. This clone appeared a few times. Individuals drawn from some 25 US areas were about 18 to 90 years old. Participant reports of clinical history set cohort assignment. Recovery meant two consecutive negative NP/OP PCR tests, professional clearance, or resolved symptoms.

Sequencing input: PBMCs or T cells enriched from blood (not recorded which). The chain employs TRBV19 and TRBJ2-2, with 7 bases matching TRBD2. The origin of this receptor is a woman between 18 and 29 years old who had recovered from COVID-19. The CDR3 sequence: CASSVLAANTGELFF. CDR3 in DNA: TGTGCCAGTAGTGTCCTAGCGGCTAACACCGGGGAGCTGTTTTTT. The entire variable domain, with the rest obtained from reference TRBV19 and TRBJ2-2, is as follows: DGGITQSPKYLFRKEGQNVTLSCEQNLNHDAMYWYRQDPGQGLRLIYYSQIVNDFQKGDIAEGYSVSREKKESFPLTVTSAQKNPTAFYLCASSVLAANTGELFFGEGSRLTVL.